This T cell receptor beta chain was recovered during a study of T cell responses to AZD1222 COVID-19 vaccine. A note on this clone: Its antigen is unknown.

Study-level results: Clonal diversity was possibly underestimated, and the donors were mostly white British, with more females. Seropositive at baseline were only a handful of AZD1222 recipients.

V was clipped by 4 bases and J by 7 bases, with 11 bases between them. The CDR3 contains 13 residues. The assay was immunoSEQ multiplex PCR, and TCRdb's table has in-frame clones only and misses some. The table lists tens of thousands of clones, roughly 85% of them singletons. The TCR comes from an adult who received the AZD1222 COVID-19 vaccine. V gene TRBV12-3 or TRBV12-4 combines with J gene TRBJ1-5, with a weak D call TRBD1 (6 bases). Sequenced material: peripheral blood, taken 28 days after the second AZD1222 dose. The DNA of the CDR3 is TGTGCCAGCAGTTCAGGGGATGGGCAGCCCCAGCATTTT. Protein product: CASSSGDGQPQHF.